The rows below give T cell receptor beta chains drawn from one sample of a study of early T cells in non-severe SARS-CoV-2 infection. TCRdb used MiXCR to reprocess the 5' RACE reads, holding one entry per CDR3 protein. The sample has around 78,000 distinct CDR3 sequences, roughly a tenth seen once. Sequencing used whole blood, obtained at baseline. The source is an adult who was a healthcare worker with PCR-confirmed SARS-CoV-2 infection or an uninfected control (not recorded which). CDR3s include the opening cysteine and the closing phenylalanine or tryptophan. Fields, in order: CDR3 DNA, CDR3 protein, V gene, J gene, D gene, clone size. A D gene is named only where the DNA matches it firmly. A clone size is listed for some rows: how often the clone was seen (once, few, many), or a class if it is expanded.

TGCAGTGCTAGACCCGACAGGGGGTCTTCCACCCCCCTCCACTTT	CSARPDRGSSTPLHF	TRBV20-1	TRBJ1-6	TRBD1	few
TGTGCCGCCTCTCGGCCAGGGGGCCGGGGAGAAAACCCTGAAGCTTTCTTT	CAASRPGGRGENPEAFF	TRBV7-9	TRBJ1-1	TRBD1	many
TGTGCCAGCAGCTTGAACAGGGGCTATGGCTACACCTTC	CASSLNRGYGYTF	TRBV5-6	TRBJ1-2	TRBD1	NA
TGTGCCAGCACAACTGGGGGGTCCTACGAGCAGTACTTC	CASTTGGSYEQYF	TRBV2	TRBJ2-7	NA	NA
TGTGCCAGTAGACCACAGGTGACTGGGGCCAACGTCCTGACTTTC	CASRPQVTGANVLTF	TRBV19	TRBJ2-6	NA	many
TGTGCCAGCAGCTTATCAGGGGGTACCTACGAGAAGTACTTC	CASSLSGGTYEKYF	TRBV7-9	TRBJ2-7	TRBD1	NA
TGTGCCAGTAGCAGCCCGGGACAGGGTCTTGCCTACGAGCAGTACTTC	CASSSPGQGLAYEQYF	TRBV19	TRBJ2-7	TRBD1	few
TGTGCCAGTAGTATCATAGCGGGGGGGCCAGATACGCAGTATTTT	CASSIIAGGPDTQYF	TRBV19	TRBJ2-3	TRBD2	few
TGTGCCATCGGAAGTTTCCCTGGAAACACCATATATTTT	CAIGSFPGNTIYF	TRBV10-3	TRBJ1-3	NA	many
TGTGCCAGCAGCCCGCCTATCGGAGTGGACGCCCTCTATGGCTACACCTTC	CASSPPIGVDALYGYTF	TRBV5-4	TRBJ1-2	NA	many
TGCGCCAGCAGTGAGTCCCGGGCTAGCGGGGGAAATGAGCAGTTCTTC	CASSESRASGGNEQFF	TRBV10-1	TRBJ2-1	TRBD2	many
TGTGCCAGCAGCTTATATCCGGGTCCCAATCAGCCCCAGCATTTT	CASSLYPGPNQPQHF	TRBV7-3	TRBJ1-5	NA	many
TGCAGTGCTAGAGTTTGGCTAAGCTCTGGAAACACCATATATTTT	CSARVWLSSGNTIYF	TRBV20-1	TRBJ1-3	NA	few
TGTGCCAGCAGCTTGGGGGCCCGAACCTACGAGCAGTACTTC	CASSLGARTYEQYF	TRBV5-6	TRBJ2-7	NA	NA
TGTGCCAGCAGCTTAGGACGCCCACCCCTCCACTTT	CASSLGRPPLHF	TRBV7-8	TRBJ1-6	NA	many
TGCAGTGCTAGACCCGGGACAGGGGCTCTCTACGAGCAGTACTTC	CSARPGTGALYEQYF	TRBV20-1	TRBJ2-7	TRBD1	many
TGTGCCAGTACCCCGGGACAGGGGTCGTCGTTTGTTAATTCACCCCTCCACTTT	CASTPGQGSSFVNSPLHF	TRBV19	TRBJ1-6	TRBD1	many
TGCAGTGCTAGAACCCCCCCCACTAGCGGGGGGGCCTTTGTCTTTACGGATACGCAGTATTTT	CSARTPPTSGGAFVFTDTQYF	TRBV20-1	TRBJ2-3	TRBD2	few
TGTGCCTGGAGTAAGGGAGGCGGTCAAGAGACCCAGTACTTC	CAWSKGGGQETQYF	TRBV30	TRBJ2-5	NA	few
TGTGCCAGCAGGGCGGGACCGACTCGAGAAAACACTGAAGCTTTCTTT	CASRAGPTRENTEAFF	TRBV6-6	TRBJ1-1	NA	NA
TGTGCCAGCAGTGAGGAAGGAGCGGGGGCCCCACGATTCTTC	CASSEEGAGAPRFF	TRBV6-4	TRBJ2-1	TRBD2	few
TGCGCCAGCAGCCCGTCGGTTGCGGGGGGTTCAGAGACCCAGTACTTC	CASSPSVAGGSETQYF	TRBV5-1	TRBJ2-5	TRBD2	many
TGTGCCAGCGGGGCTGAAGCGGGGGGGCGCGATACGCAGTATTTT	CASGAEAGGRDTQYF	TRBV2	TRBJ2-3	TRBD2	many